This is a list of T cell receptor beta chains from one sample in a study of human T cells and chemical hapten exposure. Each CDR3 protein is one row after TCRdb ran MiXCR on the RACE reads. In the table there are 75,000 to 95,000 distinct CDR3 sequences, about 11% of which are singletons. The sample here was whole blood, taken in connection with sensitization to the hapten diphenylcyclopropenone (DPC). The receptors stem from a woman aged 55-70 years with alopecia areata. Some clones in this sample may be carry-over from other donors' samples. The CDR3 runs from the conserved cysteine through the conserved F or W. Fields, in order: D gene, clone size, J gene, V gene, CDR3 protein, CDR3 DNA. The D gene is left open where the match is weak. The size field is filled for only some rows; it gives once, few, many or a size class.

D: -; size: -; J: TRBJ2-2; V: TRBV28; CDR3: CASISWSGELFF; DNA: TGTGCCAGCATTTCGTGGTCCGGGGAGCTGTTTTTT
D: -; size: few; J: TRBJ1-1; V: TRBV11-2; CDR3: CASSLGGTNTEAFF; DNA: TGTGCCAGCAGCTTAGGTGGGACCAACACTGAAGCTTTCTTT
D: -; size: -; J: TRBJ2-3; V: TRBV10-3; CDR3: CAISDRKGRTDTQYF; DNA: TGTGCCATCAGTGATCGCAAGGGGCGGACAGATACGCAGTATTTT
D: -; size: many; J: TRBJ1-6; V: TRBV12-3/TRBV12-4; CDR3: CASSLSLLGGSIPLHF; DNA: TGTGCCAGCAGTTTATCCCTCCTTGGGGGTTCGATACCCCTCCACTTT
D: TRBD1; size: -; J: TRBJ1-6; V: TRBV28; CDR3: CASSYITGGMSPLHF; DNA: TGTGCCAGCAGCTATATTACAGGGGGAATGTCACCCCTCCACTTT
D: TRBD2; size: few; J: TRBJ2-1; V: TRBV2; CDR3: CASSEFLAGTYEQFF; DNA: TGTGCCAGCAGTGAATTCCTAGCGGGGACCTATGAGCAGTTCTTC
D: TRBD1; size: -; J: TRBJ2-5; V: TRBV10-2; CDR3: CASSESGTGGRYF; DNA: TGCGCCAGCAGTGAGTCCGGGACAGGGGGTCGGTACTTC
D: -; size: many; J: TRBJ2-3; V: TRBV18; CDR3: CASSPTGFSTDTQYF; DNA: TGTGCCAGCTCACCCACGGGTTTTAGCACAGATACGCAGTATTTT
D: -; size: many; J: TRBJ2-7; V: TRBV6-1; CDR3: CASSDQAGTSYEQYF; DNA: TGTGCCAGCAGTGATCAGGCAGGGACCTCCTACGAGCAGTACTTC
D: -; size: -; J: TRBJ2-2; V: TRBV9; CDR3: CASSVCVLWQANTGELFF; DNA: TGTGCCAGCAGCGTATGCGTTTTATGGCAGGCGAACACCGGGGAGCTGTTTTTT
D: TRBD1; size: many; J: TRBJ1-2; V: TRBV29-1; CDR3: CSGTGTGGFDGYTF; DNA: TGCAGCGGGACCGGGACAGGGGGCTTCGATGGCTACACCTTC
D: TRBD2; size: many; J: TRBJ2-3; V: TRBV7-2; CDR3: CASSPTGTIRTDTQYF; DNA: TGTGCCAGCAGCCCCACCGGGACTATTCGCACAGATACGCAGTATTTT
D: -; size: -; J: TRBJ1-2; V: TRBV9; CDR3: CASSVGNYGYTF; DNA: TGTGCCAGCAGCGTGGGAAACTATGGCTACACCTTC
D: -; size: many; J: TRBJ1-1; V: TRBV4-2; CDR3: CASSQTPGVAFF; DNA: TGTGCCAGCAGCCAGACCCCAGGGGTAGCTTTCTTT
D: -; size: many; J: TRBJ1-6; V: TRBV6-5; CDR3: CASSYSSGNSPLHF; DNA: TGTGCCAGCAGTTACTCGTCGGGGAATTCACCCCTCCACTTT
D: -; size: -; J: TRBJ1-1; V: TRBV7-6; CDR3: CASSPNRDPNTEAFF; DNA: TGTGCCAGCAGCCCCAACCGGGACCCGAACACTGAAGCTTTCTTT
D: -; size: many; J: TRBJ2-2; V: TRBV7-2; CDR3: CASSFGSSRGTGELFF; DNA: TGTGCCAGCAGCTTCGGTTCATCGCGGGGCACCGGGGAGCTGTTTTTT
D: -; size: few; J: TRBJ2-7; V: TRBV5-1; CDR3: CASSFNREYEQYF; DNA: TGCGCCAGCAGCTTCAACAGGGAATACGAGCAGTACTTC